A single sample gave rise to the 28 T cell receptor beta chains below, sequenced in a study of shared clonotypes between healthy human individuals. Libraries were prepared by immunoSEQ multiplex PCR; TCRdb keeps only in-frame clonotypes and omits some of them. The sample includes about half a million clones, 65% to 85% of them seen just once. Sequencing was carried out using PBMCs. These receptors originate from a woman aged 40 to 55 in good health. Some clones in this sample may be carry-over from other donors' samples.

The chain recombines TRBV11-2 with TRBJ2-1; TRBD2 matches at 9 bases. V lost 0 bases and J lost 8; bases outside the gene matches: 8. Per germline, CDR1 SGHAT and CDR2 FQNNGV. This CDR3 contains 16 residues. CDR3 coding DNA: TGTGCCAGCAGCTTAGAGGGGCGGGAGGGCCTGGATGAGCAGTTCTTC. Protein sequence: CASSLEGREGLDEQFF.

The genes are TRBV6-5 and TRBJ2-6; D is perhaps TRBD1 (5 bases). The V end lost 6 bases, the J end lost 0 bases, and 9 bases lay between the germline ends. In germline, CDR1 is MNHEY, CDR2 SVGAGI. This CDR3 has 15 residues. Here the CDR3 DNA reads TGTGCCAGCAGGTCAACAGGCTCTGGGGCCAACGTCCTGACTTTC. This sequence encodes CASRSTGSGANVLTF.

The gene calls are TRBV27 and TRBJ2-6; 7 bases agree with TRBD2. This CDR3 has 15 amino acids. Germline CDR1 is MNHEY and CDR2 is SMNVEV (reference sequence). J gave up 2 bases and V 5 bases, and 3 bases lay outside the gene matches. CDR3 amino acids: CASSGGVPGANVLTF. For the CDR3, the DNA is TGTGCCAGCAGTGGGGGGGTCCCTGGGGCCAACGTCCTGACTTTC.

V is TRBV2 and J is TRBJ2-2; the D is unclear. CDR1 and CDR2 from the germline V gene are SNHLY and FYNNEI. The CDR3 consists of 14 residues. V was trimmed by 8 bases and J by 3 bases, leaving 13 bases between them. The CDR3 is CASLSSRDTGELFF. In nucleotides, the CDR3 is TGTGCCAGCCTCTCGTCCCGGGACACCGGGGAGCTGTTTTTT.

The rearrangement uses TRBV7-2 and TRBJ2-2; D gene uncertain. Per the germline V gene, CDR1 is SGHTA and CDR2 is FQGNSA. CDR3 length equals 14 residues. V gave up 4 bases and J gave up 3 bases, with 9 bases separating them. This CDR3 reads CASSSPGDTGELFF. CDR3 DNA: TGTGCCAGCAGCTCCCCGGGCGACACCGGGGAGCTGTTTTTT.

This chain connects TRBV7-6 to TRBJ1-1, with 7 bases fitting TRBD1. The length of the CDR3 is 15 residues. From germline, CDR1 is SGHVS and CDR2 FNYEAQ. Unmatched junction bases numbered 8, after V lost 5 bases and J lost 2 bases. CDR3 region: CASSLFGTANTEAFF. Here the CDR3 DNA reads TGTGCCAGCAGCCTTTTCGGGACAGCCAACACTGAAGCTTTCTTT.

The chain uses TRBV6-4 and TRBJ1-1, with D perhaps matching TRBD1 (6 bases). V shed 6 bases and J shed 4 bases, with 21 bases lying between them. There are 16 residues in the CDR3. Germline CDR1 and CDR2: MRHNA and SNTAGT. The chain's CDR3 is CASSHNEGGGITEAFF. The CDR3 DNA reads TGTGCCAGCAGCCACAACGAGGGGGGCGGTATCACTGAAGCTTTCTTT.

About this clone itself: The junction departs from the called germline gene at one end, perhaps through a read error. This chain uses TRBV6-5 with TRBJ2-7; D gene uncertain. Germline V gives CDR1 MNHEY, CDR2 SVGAGI. This CDR3 is 12 amino acids long. The CDR3 reads CAVSGASYEQYF. As DNA, the CDR3 is TGCGCTGTCTCCGGTGCATCCTACGAGCAGTACTTC.

This clone has only one observation. A read error likely explains this, since a far larger clone differs by one base. The chain uses TRBV5-4 and TRBJ1-2; no reliable D call. Per the germline V gene, CDR1 is SGHNT and CDR2 is YYREEE (reference sequence). The length of the CDR3 is 16 residues. The CDR3 loop is CAGSTQEESYYGGYTF. The DNA for the CDR3 is TGTGCCGGCAGCACCCAGGAGGAAAGTTACTATGGAGGCTACACCTTC.

This clone was counted a single time. The J gene is TRBJ2-7, the V gene TRBV5-1; 11 bases fit TRBD2. CDR1 and CDR2 from the germline V gene are SGHRS and YFSETQ. V lost 0 bases and J lost 5; bases outside the gene matches: 13. The CDR3 sequence is 18 residues long. The CDR3 here is CASSLGSLTSGILDEQYF. The CDR3 bases are TGCGCCAGCAGCTTGGGATCCCTGACTAGCGGGATTCTTGACGAGCAGTACTTC.

The J gene is TRBJ2-1, the V gene TRBV4-1; 12 bases map to TRBD2. CDR1 and CDR2 from the germline V gene are MGHRA and YSYEKL. The CDR3 sequence is 17 residues long. The ends lost 0 bases at V and 4 bases at J; junction bases unmatched: 4. The CDR3 bases are TGCGCCAGCAGCCAAGAAAAAGGACTAGCGGGATACAATGAGCAGTTCTTC. This encodes CASSQEKGLAGYNEQFF.

The gene calls are TRBV19 and TRBJ2-7; 7 bases agree with TRBD2. Trimming removed 3 bases from V and 3 bases from J; junction bases left unmatched: 2. The length of the CDR3 is 13 residues. CDR1 and CDR2 (germline): LNHDA, SQIVND (reference sequence). The CDR3 coding sequence is TGTGCCAGTAGTATGAGGACTAGCTACGAGCAGTACTTC. Translation gives CASSMRTSYEQYF.

This clone was seen once. V usage is TRBV9 and J usage is TRBJ1-1; weak D call: TRBD1 (6 bases). CDR3 length: 13 amino acids. Germline V CDR1 and CDR2: SGDLS, YYNGEE. V was cut by 0 bases and J by 6 bases, with 9 bases left in between. In DNA, the CDR3 is TGTGCCAGCAGCGTAGAGGGGGACGCTGAAGCTTTCTTT. It translates to CASSVEGDAEAFF.

The V gene is TRBV30, the J gene TRBJ1-3; a possible D gene is TRBD1 (5 bases). V was trimmed by 3 bases and J by 1 base, leaving 13 bases between them. This CDR3 is built from 15 residues. The germline V gene has CDR1 GTSNPN and CDR2 SVGIG (reference sequence). The CDR3 loop is CAWSRGAESGNTIYF. In DNA form, the CDR3 reads TGTGCCTGGAGCCGAGGGGCGGAATCTGGAAACACCATATATTTT. Combining the CDR3 with reference TRBV30 and TRBJ1-3 gives the whole variable domain SQTIHQWPATLVQPVGSPLSLECTVEGTSNPNLYWYRQAAGRGLQLLFYSVGIGQISSEVPQNLSASRPQDRQFILSSKKLLLSDSGFYLCAWSRGAESGNTIYFGEGSWLTVV.

This clone was seen a single time. This sequence joins TRBV7-8 and TRBJ1-5; D is possibly TRBD1 (5 bases). Germline loops: CDR1 SGHVS, CDR2 FQNEAQ. V was shortened by 3 bases and J by 1 base, with 13 bases between the two germline ends. There are 16 residues in the CDR3. This CDR3 is CASSLGGGASNQPQHF. The DNA of the CDR3 is TGTGCCAGCAGCTTGGGGGGGGGTGCCAGCAATCAGCCCCAGCATTTT.

This clone was counted at least ten times. The sample contains more than one DNA sequence encoding this CDR3. The CDR3 sequence: CASSLGANNEQFF. The CDR3 nucleotides read TGTGCCAGCAGCTTAGGCGCTAACAATGAGCAGTTCTTC. The rearrangement uses TRBV11-3 and TRBJ2-1; D is ambiguous. This CDR3 has 13 amino acids. Per germline, CDR1 SGHNT and CDR2 YENEEA. The V gene lost 1 base and the J gene lost 5 bases, with 6 bases spanning the gap. The whole variable domain, filled in from reference TRBV11-3 and TRBJ2-1, reads EAGVVQSPRYKIIEKKQPVAFWCNPISGHNTLYWYLQNLGQGPELLIRYENEEAVDDSQLPKDRFSAERLKGVDSTLKIQPAELGDSAVYLCASSLGANNEQFFGPGTRLTVL.

The J gene is TRBJ1-2, the V gene TRBV7-2; D ambiguous. CDR1 and CDR2 from the germline V gene are SGHTA and FQGNSA. V lost 2 bases to trimming and J lost 3 bases, with 13 bases between them. There are 15 residues in the CDR3. The CDR3 DNA reads as TGTGCCAGCAGCTTAAACCCAGCCACTGACTATGGCTACACCTTC. Translated: CASSLNPATDYGYTF. Full variable domain (remainder filled in from reference TRBV7-2 and TRBJ1-2): GAGVSQSPSNKVTEKGKDVELRCDPISGHTALYWYRQSLGQGLEFLIYFQGNSAPDKSGLPSDRFSAERTGGSVSTLTIQRTQQEDSAVYLCASSLNPATDYGYTFGSGTRLTVV.

The chain employs TRBV5-8 and TRBJ2-4; 9 nucleotides align to TRBD1. V was pared by 1 base and J by 4 bases, with 3 bases of the junction left unmatched. CDR3 length equals 15 residues. In germline, CDR1 is SGHTS, CDR2 YDEGEE. The CDR3 reads CASSLRTGAKNIQYF. DNA for the CDR3: TGTGCCAGCAGCTTGCGGACAGGGGCAAAAAACATTCAGTACTTC. Drawing the rest from reference TRBV5-8 and TRBJ2-4, the complete variable domain is EAGVTQSPTHLIKTRGQQATLRCSPISGHTSVYWYQQALGLGLQFLLWYDEGEERNRGNFPPRFSGRQFPNYSSELNVNALELEDSALYLCASSLRTGAKNIQYFGAGTRLSVL.

The rearrangement uses TRBV29-1 and TRBJ1-4, with D hard to call. CDR1 and CDR2 (germline): SQVTM, ANQGSEA. There are 11 residues in the CDR3. V lost 5 bases and J lost 6, with 7 bases in between. CDR3 loop: CSVSVDEKLFF. The DNA of the CDR3 is TGCAGCGTTAGCGTTGATGAAAAACTGTTTTTT.

J is TRBJ1-4 and V is TRBV7-3; D not resolved. The length of the CDR3 is 13 residues. V shed 2 bases and J shed 4 bases, with 5 bases lying between them. Germline CDR1 reads SGHTA; CDR2 reads FQGTGA. The CDR3 bases are TGTGCCAGCAGCTTAGAGTTTAATGAAAAACTGTTTTTT. This gives the protein CASSLEFNEKLFF.

In its sample, this clone was seen many times. This chain connects TRBV28 to TRBJ1-1; D perhaps matches TRBD1 (5 bases). Per the germline V gene, CDR1 is MDHEN and CDR2 is SYDVKM. The CDR3 sequence is 15 residues long. Trimming pared 6 bases from V and 0 bases from J, leaving 14 bases between. The CDR3 region has the DNA TGTGCCAGCAGGCGTTCGGGACTTTTGAACACTGAAGCTTTCTTT. Protein: CASRRSGLLNTEAFF.

V usage is TRBV28 and J usage is TRBJ1-2; D remains ambiguous. From germline, CDR1 is MDHEN and CDR2 SYDVKM. V was cut by 7 bases and J by 0 bases, with 18 bases left in between. CDR3 size: 16 residues. The CDR3: CASTHSAGEANYGYTF. In DNA form, the CDR3 reads TGTGCCAGCACCCACTCGGCAGGAGAAGCTAACTATGGCTACACCTTC.

The chain combines TRBV28 with TRBJ1-4; TRBD1 agrees at 8 bases. This CDR3 is built from 15 residues. The V segment lost 7 bases and the J segment 8 bases; nucleotides outside the gene matches: 12. Germline V gene data show CDR1 as MDHEN and CDR2 as SYDVKM. The CDR3 DNA is TGTGCCAGCACCCCATGGGACAGGCGCGAGGAAAAACTGTTTTTT. Its translation: CASTPWDRREEKLFF. Full variable domain (outside the CDR3, taken from reference TRBV28 and TRBJ1-4): DVKVTQSSRYLVKRTGEKVFLECVQDMDHENMFWYRQDPGLGLRLIYFSYDVKMKEKGDIPEGYSVSREKKERFSLILESASTNQTSMYLCASTPWDRREEKLFFGSGTQLSVL.

This chain links TRBV28 with TRBJ1-4, with 9 bases that match TRBD1. Trimming cost V 6 bases and J 7 bases; bases outside gene matches: 21. CDR1 MDHEN and CDR2 SYDVKM come from the germline V gene. CDR3 length: 19 amino acids. CDR3 in amino acids: CASSLYTVGQGGPREKLFF. The CDR3 nucleotides read TGTGCCAGCAGCCTTTATACCGTGGGACAGGGAGGTCCTCGTGAAAAACTGTTTTTT.

The J gene is TRBJ1-5, the V gene TRBV27, with D perhaps matching TRBD1 (5 bases). The CDR3 contains 12 residues. Trimming left V 7 bases short and J 6 bases short, with 10 bases between. Germline CDR1 MNHEY, CDR2 SMNVEV (reference sequence). CDR3 sequence: CASKTGAQPQHF. As DNA, the CDR3 is TGTGCCAGCAAAACAGGAGCTCAGCCCCAGCATTTT.

The chain recombines TRBV27 with TRBJ1-5; D uncertain. V shed 3 bases and J shed 5 bases, with 8 bases lying between them. CDR1 and CDR2 (germline): MNHEY, SMNVEV (reference sequence). The CDR3 totals 13 residues. In DNA form, the CDR3 reads TGTGCCAGCAGTTTCTCTAGGGATCAGCCCCAGCATTTT. Its protein is CASSFSRDQPQHF.

Of note for this clone: Other DNA variants within this sample encode the same CDR3. This sequence joins TRBV5-1 and TRBJ1-1; unclear D gene. CDR1 and CDR2 from the germline V gene are SGHRS and YFSETQ. The CDR3 is made up of 13 amino acids. The ends were cut back, 0 bases at V and 4 bases at J, with 7 bases in the middle. The CDR3 protein is CASSLGGGTEAFF. CDR3 coding DNA: TGCGCCAGCAGCTTGGGCGGCGGCACTGAAGCTTTCTTT.

The chain combines TRBV6-5 with TRBJ2-1, with a weak D call TRBD2 (6 bases). V was pared by 8 bases and J by 4 bases, with 18 bases between. CDR1 MNHEY and CDR2 SVGAGI come from the germline V gene. CDR3 length equals 15 residues. Here the CDR3 reads CASARDGGTYNEQFF. CDR3 DNA: TGTGCCAGCGCCCGGGACGGGGGAACGTACAATGAGCAGTTCTTC.